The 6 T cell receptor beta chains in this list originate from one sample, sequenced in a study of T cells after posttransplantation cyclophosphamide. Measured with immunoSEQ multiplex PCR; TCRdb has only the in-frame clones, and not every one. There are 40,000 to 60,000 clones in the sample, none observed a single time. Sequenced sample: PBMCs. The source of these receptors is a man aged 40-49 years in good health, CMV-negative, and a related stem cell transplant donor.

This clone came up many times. CDR3 bases: TGTGCCAGCAGCGTAGAGGAACCGGGACAGAATATATACAATGAGCAGTTCTTC. Translation: CASSVEEPGQNIYNEQFF. The rearrangement links TRBV9 to TRBJ2-1; 7 nucleotides agree with TRBD1. The ends lost 0 bases at V and 4 bases at J; junction bases unmatched: 13. Germline V gene data show CDR1 as SGDLS and CDR2 as YYNGEE. This CDR3 region has 18 residues.

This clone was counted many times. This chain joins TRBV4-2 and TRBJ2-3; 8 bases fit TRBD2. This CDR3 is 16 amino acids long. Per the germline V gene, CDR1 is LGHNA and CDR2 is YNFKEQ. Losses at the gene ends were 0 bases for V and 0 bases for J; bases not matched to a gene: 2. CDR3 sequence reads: CASSQELAVSTDTQYF. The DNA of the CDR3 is TGTGCCAGCAGCCAAGAACTAGCGGTTAGCACAGATACGCAGTATTTT.

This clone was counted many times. The CDR3 loop reads CASSPLTDSGEQFF. In DNA form, the CDR3 reads TGTGCCAGCTCACCACTTACGGACTCAGGTGAGCAGTTCTTC. The J gene is TRBJ2-1, the V gene TRBV18; tentative D call: TRBD2 (5 bases). The germline CDR1 and CDR2 sequences are KGHSH and LQKENI. The ends were cut back, 1 base at V and 9 bases at J, with 13 bases in the middle. The CDR3 is 14 amino acids.

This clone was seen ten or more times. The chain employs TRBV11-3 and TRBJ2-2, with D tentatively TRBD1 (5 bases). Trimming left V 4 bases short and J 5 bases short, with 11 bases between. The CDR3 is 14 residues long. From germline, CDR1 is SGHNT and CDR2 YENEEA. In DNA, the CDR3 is TGTGCCAGCAGCTCCAGACAGAAGACCGGGGAGCTGTTTTTT. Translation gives CASSSRQKTGELFF.

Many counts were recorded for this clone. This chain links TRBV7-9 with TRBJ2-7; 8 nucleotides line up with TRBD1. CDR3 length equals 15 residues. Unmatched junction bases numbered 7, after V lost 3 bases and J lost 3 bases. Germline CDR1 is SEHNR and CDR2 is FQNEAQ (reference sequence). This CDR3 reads CASSLIGTGHYEQYF. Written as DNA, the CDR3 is TGTGCCAGCAGCTTGATCGGGACAGGCCACTACGAGCAGTACTTC.

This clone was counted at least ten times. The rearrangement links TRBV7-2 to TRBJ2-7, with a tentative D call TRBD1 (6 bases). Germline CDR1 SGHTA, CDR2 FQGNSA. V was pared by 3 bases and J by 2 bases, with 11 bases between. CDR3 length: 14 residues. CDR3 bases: TGTGCCAGCAGCTTGGACAGCTTTACCTACGAGCAGTACTTC. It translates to CASSLDSFTYEQYF.